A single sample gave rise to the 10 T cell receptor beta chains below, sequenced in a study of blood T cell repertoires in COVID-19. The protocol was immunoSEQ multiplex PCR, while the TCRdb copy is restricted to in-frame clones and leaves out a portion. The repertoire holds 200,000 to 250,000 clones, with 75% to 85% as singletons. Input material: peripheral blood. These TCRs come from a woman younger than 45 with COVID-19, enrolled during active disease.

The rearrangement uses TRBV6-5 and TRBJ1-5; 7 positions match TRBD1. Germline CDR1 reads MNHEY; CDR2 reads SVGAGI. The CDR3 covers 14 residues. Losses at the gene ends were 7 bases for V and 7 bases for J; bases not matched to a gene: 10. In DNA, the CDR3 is TGTGCCAGCAAGTTAGCGACAGGGTCCCAGCCCCAGCATTTT. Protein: CASKLATGSQPQHF.

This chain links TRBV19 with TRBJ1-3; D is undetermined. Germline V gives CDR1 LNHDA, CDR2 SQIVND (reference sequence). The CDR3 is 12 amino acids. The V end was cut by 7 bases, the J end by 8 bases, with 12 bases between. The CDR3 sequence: CASTIGGHTIYF. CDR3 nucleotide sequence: TGTGCCAGTACCATCGGAGGGCACACCATATATTTT.

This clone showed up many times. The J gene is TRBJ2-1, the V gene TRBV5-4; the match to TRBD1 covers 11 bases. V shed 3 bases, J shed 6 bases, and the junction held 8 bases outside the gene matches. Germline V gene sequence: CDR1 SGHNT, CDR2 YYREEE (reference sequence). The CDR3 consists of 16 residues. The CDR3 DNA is TGTGCCAGCAGCTGGACAGGGGGCCTCGGGGCCAATGAGCAGTTCTTC. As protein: CASSWTGGLGANEQFF.

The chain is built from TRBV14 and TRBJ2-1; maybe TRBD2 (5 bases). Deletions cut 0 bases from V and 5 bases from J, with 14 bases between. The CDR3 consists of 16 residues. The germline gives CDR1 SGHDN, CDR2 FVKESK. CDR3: CASSQEMAGGNNEQFF. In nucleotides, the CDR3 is TGTGCCAGCAGCCAAGAGATGGCAGGAGGAAACAATGAGCAGTTCTTC.

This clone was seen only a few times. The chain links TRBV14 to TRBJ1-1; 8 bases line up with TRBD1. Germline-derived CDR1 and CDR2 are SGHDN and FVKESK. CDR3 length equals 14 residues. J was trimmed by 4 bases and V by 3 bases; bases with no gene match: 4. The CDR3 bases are TGTGCCAGCAGCCAGACAGGGGCGGTCACTGAAGCTTTCTTT. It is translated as CASSQTGAVTEAFF.

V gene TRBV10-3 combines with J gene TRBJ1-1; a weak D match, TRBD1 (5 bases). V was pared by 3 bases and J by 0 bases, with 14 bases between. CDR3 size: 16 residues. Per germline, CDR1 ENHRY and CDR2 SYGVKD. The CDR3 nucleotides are TGTGCCATCAGTGACCTTACTACAGGCGTGAACACTGAAGCTTTCTTT. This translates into CAISDLTTGVNTEAFF.

The CDR3: CSASRNTEAFF. The CDR3 DNA sequence: TGCAGTGCTAGCAGGAACACTGAAGCTTTCTTT. The chain links TRBV20-1 to TRBJ1-1; D is unclear. Trimming removed 3 bases at V and 1 base at J, with 3 bases between. The length of the CDR3 is 11 residues. Germline V gene sequence: CDR1 DFQATT, CDR2 SNEGSKA (reference sequence).

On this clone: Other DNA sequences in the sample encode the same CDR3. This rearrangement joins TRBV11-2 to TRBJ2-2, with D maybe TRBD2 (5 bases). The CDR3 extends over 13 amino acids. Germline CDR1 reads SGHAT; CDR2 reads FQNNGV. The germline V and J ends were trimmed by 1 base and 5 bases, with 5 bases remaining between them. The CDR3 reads CASSLAGTGELFF. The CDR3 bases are TGTGCCAGCAGCTTAGCGGGGACCGGGGAGCTGTTTTTT.

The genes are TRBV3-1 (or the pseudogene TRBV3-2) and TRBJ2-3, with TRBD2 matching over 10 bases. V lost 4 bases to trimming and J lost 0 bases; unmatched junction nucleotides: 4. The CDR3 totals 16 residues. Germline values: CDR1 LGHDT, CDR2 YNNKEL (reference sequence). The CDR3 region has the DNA TGTGCCAGCAGCCGAATAGCGGGGGGCAGCACAGATACGCAGTATTTT. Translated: CASSRIAGGSTDTQYF.

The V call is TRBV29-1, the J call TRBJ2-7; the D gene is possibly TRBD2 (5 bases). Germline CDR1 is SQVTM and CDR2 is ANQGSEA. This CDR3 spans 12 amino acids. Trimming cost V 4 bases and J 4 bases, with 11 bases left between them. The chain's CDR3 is CSVGGLGYEQYF. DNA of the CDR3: TGCAGCGTTGGAGGGCTAGGATACGAGCAGTACTTC.